Listed here are 15 T cell receptor beta chains from one sample, sequenced in a study of blood T cell repertoires in COVID-19. Sequenced by immunoSEQ multiplex PCR; TCRdb stores in-frame clones only, minus some. The data hold around 260,000 clones, with approximately 88% observed a single time. Sequencing input: peripheral blood. The receptors shown here come from a human donor in a cohort sampled during active COVID-19.

CDR3 sequence: CASSPGEGTLHF. DNA for the CDR3: TGTGCCAGCAGCCCGGGGGAGGGAACCCTCCACTTT. This sequence joins TRBV9 and TRBJ1-6; possible D gene TRBD1, 5 bases. The CDR3 has 12 residues. Trimming left V 4 bases short and J 14 bases short, with 13 bases between. From germline, CDR1 is SGDLS and CDR2 YYNGEE.

CDR3 protein: CASSIGSRIPHTEAFF. The CDR3 bases are TGTGCCAGTAGTATCGGGTCGAGAATCCCTCACACTGAAGCTTTCTTT. V usage is TRBV19 and J usage is TRBJ1-1; D remains unclear. Germline V CDR1 and CDR2: LNHDA, SQIVND (reference sequence). V shed 3 bases and J shed 3 bases, with 17 bases lying between them. This CDR3 has 16 residues. Together with reference TRBV19 and TRBJ1-1, the CDR3 gives the full variable domain: DGGITQSPKYLFRKEGQNVTLSCEQNLNHDAMYWYRQDPGQGLRLIYYSQIVNDFQKGDIAEGYSVSREKKESFPLTVTSAQKNPTAFYLCASSIGSRIPHTEAFFGQGTRLTVV.

This clone turned up a few times. The chain is built from TRBV5-1 and TRBJ2-1; D remains unclear. Germline CDR1 is SGHRS and CDR2 is YFSETQ. CDR3 length: 12 amino acids. The V gene lost 0 bases and the J gene lost 14 bases, with 12 bases spanning the gap. The CDR3 loop is CASSLGVEEEFF. DNA for the CDR3: TGCGCCAGCAGCTTGGGGGTTGAGGAAGAGTTCTTC.

V usage is TRBV5-6 and J usage is TRBJ1-4; no definite D call. CDR1 and CDR2 from the germline V gene are SGHDT and YYEEEE. V lost 4 bases and J lost 2, with 15 bases in between. CDR3 length: 16 amino acids. The CDR3 coding sequence is TGTGCCAGCAGCAATTCCATCGGGTTGACTAATGAAAAACTGTTTTTT. This translates into CASSNSIGLTNEKLFF.

Only a few counts were recorded for this clone. The rearrangement links TRBV4-1 to TRBJ2-5; 7 bases are shared with TRBD1. With V trimmed by 11 bases and J by 4 bases, 7 bases remained unmatched. Germline loops: CDR1 MGHRA, CDR2 YSYEKL. This CDR3 has 12 amino acids. The CDR3 loop is CAGCDRVETQYF. The CDR3 nucleotides read TGCGCCGGATGTGACAGGGTAGAGACCCAGTACTTC.

This clone appeared once. The chain recombines TRBV7-9 with TRBJ2-7; tentatively, D is TRBD1 (7 bases). The CDR3 has 16 amino acids. V was trimmed by 1 base and J by 2 bases, leaving 15 bases between them. In germline, CDR1 is SEHNR, CDR2 FQNEAQ (reference sequence). The CDR3 region is CASSLVAGQLTYEQYF. The CDR3 nucleotides read TGTGCCAGCAGCTTAGTGGCGGGACAGCTCACCTACGAGCAGTACTTC.

The chain couples TRBV19 to TRBJ2-7, with 14 positions matching TRBD2. Germline CDR1 is LNHDA and CDR2 is SQIVND (reference sequence). This CDR3 contains 15 residues. The ends lost 6 bases at V and 0 bases at J; junction bases unmatched: 1. The CDR3 region has the DNA TGTGCCAGTAGAGGGACTAGCGGGAGCTCCTACGAGCAGTACTTC. Encoded protein: CASRGTSGSSYEQYF.

The chain couples TRBV11-2 to TRBJ1-1; D may be TRBD1 (6 bases). The V end was cut by 5 bases, the J end by 4 bases, with 17 bases between. This CDR3 contains 15 residues. CDR1 is SGHAT, CDR2 FQNNGV, per germline. CDR3: CASSPGTGSATEAFF. CDR3 nucleotide sequence: TGTGCCAGCAGCCCCGGAACAGGGAGTGCCACTGAAGCTTTCTTT. The complete variable domain, with remaining parts taken from reference TRBV11-2 and TRBJ1-1, reads EAGVAQSPRYKIIEKRQSVAFWCNPISGHATLYWYQQILGQGPKLLIQFQNNGVVDDSQLPKDRFSAERLKGVDSTLKIQPAKLEDSAVYLCASSPGTGSATEAFFGQGTRLTVV.

The rearrangement links TRBV19 to TRBJ2-7; D is perhaps TRBD1 (5 bases). The CDR3 totals 15 residues. The germline V gene encodes CDR1 LNHDA and CDR2 SQIVND (reference sequence). V was shortened by 9 bases and J by 0 bases, with 18 bases between the two germline ends. For the CDR3, the DNA is TGTGCCAGCAAAATGGGGCAGGCTAGCTCCTACGAGCAGTACTTC. Protein product: CASKMGQASSYEQYF.

This clone was detected a few times. V and J are TRBV28 and TRBJ1-5; D may be TRBD1 (6 bases). Trimming took off 10 bases at V and 1 base at J, with 14 bases between the two ends. Germline values: CDR1 MDHEN, CDR2 SYDVKM. CDR3 length equals 14 residues. This CDR3 is CATLRDISNQPQHF. In DNA form, the CDR3 reads TGTGCCACTTTGAGGGACATCAGCAATCAGCCCCAGCATTTT. Full variable domain (missing parts from reference TRBV28 and TRBJ1-5): DVKVTQSSRYLVKRTGEKVFLECVQDMDHENMFWYRQDPGLGLRLIYFSYDVKMKEKGDIPEGYSVSREKKERFSLILESASTNQTSMYLCATLRDISNQPQHFGDGTRLSIL.

The chain uses TRBV18 and TRBJ2-7; 7 bases align to TRBD1. The CDR3 has 14 amino acids. The V and J ends lost 5 bases and 3 bases, in that order; junction bases with no gene match: 7. CDR1 and CDR2 (germline): KGHSH, LQKENI. The CDR3 nucleotides are TGTGCCAGCTCAACAGGGGCCTCCGACTACGAGCAGTACTTC. It specifies CASSTGASDYEQYF.

The chain is built from TRBV19 and TRBJ1-2; 12 bases match TRBD1. This CDR3 is 14 amino acids long. After removal of 9 bases from V and 4 bases from J, the junction contained 6 bases not matched to a gene. Per the germline V gene, CDR1 is LNHDA and CDR2 is SQIVND (reference sequence). Here the CDR3 reads CARGQGASGYGYTF. CDR3 nucleotide sequence: TGTGCCAGGGGACAGGGGGCTTCAGGCTATGGCTACACCTTC.

The chain couples TRBV5-1 to TRBJ1-2; D gene ambiguous. Trimming pared 3 bases from V and 3 bases from J, leaving 12 bases between. The germline gives CDR1 SGHRS, CDR2 YFSETQ. This CDR3 is built from 14 residues. The CDR3 loop reads CASSWNPTDYGYTF. CDR3 DNA sequence: TGCGCCAGCAGCTGGAACCCAACAGACTATGGCTACACCTTC.

This chain uses TRBV6-2 or TRBV6-3 with TRBJ1-1; D unclear. This CDR3 contains 14 residues. Trimming stripped 2 bases from V and 3 bases from J, with 10 bases between. Germline values: CDR1 MNHEY, CDR2 SVGEGT. The CDR3 DNA follows: TGTGCCAGCAGTTACGCCAGGAGGGACACTGAAGCTTTCTTT. Amino acids: CASSYARRDTEAFF.

This chain connects TRBV7-8 to TRBJ2-5; 16 bases are a match to TRBD2. Germline loops: CDR1 SGHVS, CDR2 FQNEAQ. Losses at the gene ends were 4 bases for V and 5 bases for J; bases not matched to a gene: 7. The CDR3 sequence is 17 residues long. CDR3: CASSSGLAGGPGETQYF. CDR3 coding DNA: TGTGCCAGCAGCTCGGGACTAGCGGGAGGGCCGGGGGAGACCCAGTACTTC.